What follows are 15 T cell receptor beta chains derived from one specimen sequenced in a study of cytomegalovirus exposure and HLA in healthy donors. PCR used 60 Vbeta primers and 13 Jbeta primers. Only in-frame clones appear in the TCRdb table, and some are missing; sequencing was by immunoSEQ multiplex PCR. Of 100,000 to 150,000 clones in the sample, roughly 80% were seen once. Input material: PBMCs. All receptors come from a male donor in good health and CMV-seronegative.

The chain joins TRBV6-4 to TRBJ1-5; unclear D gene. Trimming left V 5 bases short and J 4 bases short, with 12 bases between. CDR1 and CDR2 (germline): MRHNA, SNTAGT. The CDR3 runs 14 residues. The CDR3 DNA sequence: TGTGCCAGCAGTATCAGGCCTGGGAATCAGCCCCAGCATTTT. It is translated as CASSIRPGNQPQHF.

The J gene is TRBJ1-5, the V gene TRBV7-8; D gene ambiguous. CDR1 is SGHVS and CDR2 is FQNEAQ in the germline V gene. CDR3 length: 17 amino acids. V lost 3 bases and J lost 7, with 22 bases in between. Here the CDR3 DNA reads TGTGCCAGCAGCTTGAAACGAGAAAATCCTTCCTACCAGCCCCAGCATTTT. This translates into CASSLKRENPSYQPQHF. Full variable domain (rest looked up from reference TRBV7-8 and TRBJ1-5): GAGVSQSPRYKVAKRGQDVALRCDPISGHVSLFWYQQALGQGPEFLTYFQNEAQLDKSGLPSDRFFAERPEGSVSTLKIQRTQQEDSAVYLCASSLKRENPSYQPQHFGDGTRLSIL.

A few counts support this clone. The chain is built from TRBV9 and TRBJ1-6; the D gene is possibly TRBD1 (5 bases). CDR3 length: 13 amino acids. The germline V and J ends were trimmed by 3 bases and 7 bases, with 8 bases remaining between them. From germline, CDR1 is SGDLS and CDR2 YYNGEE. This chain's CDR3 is CASSGRANSPLHF. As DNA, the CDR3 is TGTGCCAGCAGCGGCAGGGCAAATTCACCCCTCCACTTT. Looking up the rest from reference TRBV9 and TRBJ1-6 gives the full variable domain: DSGVTQTPKHLITATGQRVTLRCSPRSGDLSVYWYQQSLDQGLQFLIQYYNGEERAKGNILERFSAQQFPDLHSELNLSSLELGDSALYFCASSGRANSPLHFGNGTRLTVT.

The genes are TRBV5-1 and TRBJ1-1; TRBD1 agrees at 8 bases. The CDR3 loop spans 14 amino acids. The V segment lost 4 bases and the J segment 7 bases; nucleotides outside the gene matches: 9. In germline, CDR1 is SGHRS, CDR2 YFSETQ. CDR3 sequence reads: CASSRSRDRNEAFF. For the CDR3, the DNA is TGCGCCAGCAGCCGCAGTCGGGACAGGAATGAAGCTTTCTTT.

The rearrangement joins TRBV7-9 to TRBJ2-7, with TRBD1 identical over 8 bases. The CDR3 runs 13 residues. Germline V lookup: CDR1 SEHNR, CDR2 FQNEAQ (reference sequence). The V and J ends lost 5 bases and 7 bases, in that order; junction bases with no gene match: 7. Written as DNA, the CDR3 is TGTGCCAGCAGCCCGGACAGGGTGGGGGAGCAGTACTTC. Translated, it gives CASSPDRVGEQYF.

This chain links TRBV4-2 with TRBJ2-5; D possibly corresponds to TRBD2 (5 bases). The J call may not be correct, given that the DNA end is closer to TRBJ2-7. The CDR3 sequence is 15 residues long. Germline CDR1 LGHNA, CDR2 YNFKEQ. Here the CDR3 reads CASSQVGEYSYEQYF. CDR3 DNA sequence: TGTGCCAGCAGCCAAGTTGGGGAGTACTCCTACGAGCAGTACTTC.

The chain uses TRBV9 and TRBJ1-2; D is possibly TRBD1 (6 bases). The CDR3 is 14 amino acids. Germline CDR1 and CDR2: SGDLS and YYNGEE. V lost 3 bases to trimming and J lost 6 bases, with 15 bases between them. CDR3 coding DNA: TGTGCCAGCAGCGCCGGGATCCCAGGGGATGGCTACACCTTC. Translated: CASSAGIPGDGYTF.

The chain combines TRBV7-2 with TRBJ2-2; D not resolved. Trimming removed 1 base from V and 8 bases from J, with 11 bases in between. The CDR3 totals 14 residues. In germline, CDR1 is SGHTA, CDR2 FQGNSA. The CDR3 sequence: CASSLVVEKGELFF. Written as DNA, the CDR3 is TGTGCCAGCAGCTTAGTTGTTGAGAAGGGGGAGCTGTTTTTT.

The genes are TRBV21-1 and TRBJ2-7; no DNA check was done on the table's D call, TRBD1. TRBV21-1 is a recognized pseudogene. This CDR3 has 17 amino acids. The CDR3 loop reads CASSPPAKDRTTYEQYF. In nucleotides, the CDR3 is TGTGCCAGCAGCCCCCCGGCGAAGGACAGGACCACCTACGAGCAGTACTTC.

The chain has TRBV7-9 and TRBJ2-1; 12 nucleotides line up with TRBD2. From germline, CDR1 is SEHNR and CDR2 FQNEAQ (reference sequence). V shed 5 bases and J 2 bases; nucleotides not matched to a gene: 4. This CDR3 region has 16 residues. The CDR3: CASSKTSGGTYNEQFF. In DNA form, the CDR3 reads TGTGCCAGCAGCAAAACTAGCGGGGGGACCTACAATGAGCAGTTCTTC.

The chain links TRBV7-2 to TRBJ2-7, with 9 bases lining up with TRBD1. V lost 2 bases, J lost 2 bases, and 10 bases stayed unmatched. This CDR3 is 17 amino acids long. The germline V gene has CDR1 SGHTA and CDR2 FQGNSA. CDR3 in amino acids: CASSLRGPGTGPYEQYF. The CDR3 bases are TGTGCCAGCAGCTTACGGGGCCCCGGGACAGGGCCCTACGAGCAGTACTTC.

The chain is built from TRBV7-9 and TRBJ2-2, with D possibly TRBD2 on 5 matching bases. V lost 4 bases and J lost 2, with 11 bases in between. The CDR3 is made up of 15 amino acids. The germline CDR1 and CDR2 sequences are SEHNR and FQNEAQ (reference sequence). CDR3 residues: CASSYIRGNTGELFF. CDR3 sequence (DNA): TGTGCCAGCAGCTATATCCGGGGAAACACCGGGGAGCTGTTTTTT.

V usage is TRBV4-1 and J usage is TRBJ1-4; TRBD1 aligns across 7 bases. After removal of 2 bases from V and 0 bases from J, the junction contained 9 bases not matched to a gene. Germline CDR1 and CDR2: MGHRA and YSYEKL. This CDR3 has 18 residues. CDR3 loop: CASSQPQGQLTTNEKLFF. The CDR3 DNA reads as TGCGCCAGCAGCCAACCCCAGGGACAGCTGACAACTAATGAAAAACTGTTTTTT.

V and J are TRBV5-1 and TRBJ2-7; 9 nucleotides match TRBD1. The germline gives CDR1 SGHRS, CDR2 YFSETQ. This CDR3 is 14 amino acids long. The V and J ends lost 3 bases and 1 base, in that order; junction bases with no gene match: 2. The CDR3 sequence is CASSSGTGSYEQYF. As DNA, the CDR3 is TGCGCCAGCAGCTCCGGGACAGGGTCCTACGAGCAGTACTTC.

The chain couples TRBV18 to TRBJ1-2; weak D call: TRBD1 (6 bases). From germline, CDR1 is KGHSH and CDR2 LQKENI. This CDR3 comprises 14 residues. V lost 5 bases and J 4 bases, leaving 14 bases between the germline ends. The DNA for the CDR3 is TGTGCCAGCTCATCTGACACAGGGACCTATGGCTACACCTTC. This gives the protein CASSSDTGTYGYTF.